This T cell receptor beta chain was captured in a study of blood T cell repertoires in COVID-19. Study-level background: The samples span acute and convalescent COVID-19 from the United States, Italy and Spain. PBMCs, B-cell-depleted T cells, or T cells provided the cDNA or gDNA that made up the material.

The CDR3 is made up of 12 amino acids. Germline loops: CDR1 MDHEN, CDR2 SYDVKM. Trimming shortened V by 3 bases and J by 6 bases, and 9 bases separated the two germline ends. Original methodology: The assay estimated nucleated cells by amplifying reference gene primers. Sequenced by immunoSEQ multiplex PCR; TCRdb stores in-frame clones only, minus some. Clonal size and the V and J genes are those of that table, whereas D and trimming came from the DNA. The sample records 120,000 to 150,000 clones, around 81% being singletons. The sequenced sample was peripheral blood. The TCR originated in a woman between 35 and 50 years old with active or convalescent COVID-19. The genes are TRBV28 and TRBJ2-7; D gene uncertain. CDR3 DNA: TGTGCCAGCAGTTTGAGTACGAGCGAGCAGTACTTC. This gives the protein CASSLSTSEQYF.